The next 14 T cell receptor beta chains were all read from a single sample in a study of Ad26.COV2.S vaccination and SARS-CoV-2 variants. The method was immunoSEQ multiplex PCR; TCRdb's version includes in-frame clones alone and lacks a portion of them. The table lists hundreds of thousands of clones, around 90% of them singletons. Treatment indicated: roughly 19 received Ad26.COV2.S at low or high dose, single or two shots; about 5 received placebo; per-sample allocation not given. Sampling happened 63 days after the first vaccine or placebo injection. The sample in question was peripheral blood, obtained in a trial of Ad26.COV2.S vaccine versus placebo. These receptors all come from a person between 18 and 65 years old who received the Ad26.COV2.S COVID-19 vaccine or a placebo.

There are a few counts of this clone. The chain employs TRBV3-1 (or the pseudogene TRBV3-2) and TRBJ2-4, with 7 positions matching TRBD1. Trimming at V came to 2 bases and at J to 0 bases, leaving 10 bases not matched to a gene. Germline V gene lookup returns CDR1 LGHDT and CDR2 YNNKEL (reference sequence). This CDR3 spans 18 amino acids. CDR3 in amino acids: CASSQINSGTVAKNIQYF. For the CDR3, the DNA is TGTGCCAGCAGCCAAATCAACTCCGGGACAGTAGCCAAAAACATTCAGTACTTC.

The rearrangement uses TRBV18 and TRBJ2-7, with TRBD1 identical over 10 bases. CDR3 length: 14 amino acids. The V segment lost 4 bases and the J segment 6 bases; nucleotides outside the gene matches: 6. The germline V gene encodes CDR1 KGHSH and CDR2 LQKENI. The chain's CDR3 is CASSRDRGGGEQYF. In DNA, the CDR3 is TGTGCCAGCTCACGGGACAGGGGAGGTGGCGAGCAGTACTTC.

This clone occurred many times. This chain joins TRBV10-1 and TRBJ1-5; 7 nucleotides match TRBD1. The germline CDR1 and CDR2 sequences are WNHNN and SYGVQD (reference sequence). V dropped 10 bases and J dropped 0; count of bases not matched to a gene: 18. This CDR3 spans 18 amino acids. The CDR3 spells CATSTTCRGTDSNQPQHF. The DNA for the CDR3 is TGCGCCACCTCAACTACCTGCAGGGGGACCGATAGCAATCAGCCCCAGCATTTT.

The sample holds one count of this clone. The V gene is TRBV28, the J gene TRBJ1-1; a weak D match, TRBD1 (5 bases). Germline V gene data show CDR1 as MDHEN and CDR2 as SYDVKM. V was cut by 7 bases and J by 1 base, with 13 bases left in between. The CDR3 contains 14 residues. In DNA form, the CDR3 reads TGTGCCAGCAATAGGGGCAGCTCGAACACTGAAGCTTTCTTT. It is translated as CASNRGSSNTEAFF. The full variable domain, rest sourced from reference TRBV28 and TRBJ1-1, is DVKVTQSSRYLVKRTGEKVFLECVQDMDHENMFWYRQDPGLGLRLIYFSYDVKMKEKGDIPEGYSVSREKKERFSLILESASTNQTSMYLCASNRGSSNTEAFFGQGTRLTVV.

The chain has TRBV6-5 and TRBJ2-1; D perhaps matches TRBD2 (6 bases). The CDR3 is made up of 11 amino acids. Trimming shortened V by 10 bases and J by 8 bases, and 12 bases separated the two germline ends. Germline CDR1 reads MNHEY; CDR2 reads SVGAGI. CDR3 bases: TGTGCCACGACTAGATGGGATGAGCAGTTCTTC. Its translation is CATTRWDEQFF.

The rearrangement joins TRBV24-1 to TRBJ2-3, with D unclear. CDR3 length equals 14 residues. The germline V and J ends were trimmed by 3 bases and 2 bases, with 8 bases remaining between them. Germline CDR1 is KGHDR and CDR2 is SFDVKD. The CDR3 reads CATSDGQNTDTQYF. In nucleotides, the CDR3 is TGTGCCACCAGTGATGGGCAGAACACAGATACGCAGTATTTT.

CDR3 amino acids: CASSERSGISEKLFF. The DNA for the CDR3 is TGTGCCAGCAGTGAAAGGTCAGGGATTAGTGAAAAACTGTTTTTT. V is TRBV6-1 and J is TRBJ1-4, with D maybe TRBD1 (5 bases). The CDR3 has 15 amino acids. V lost 2 bases and J lost 7, with 14 bases in between. Germline CDR1 reads MNHNS; CDR2 reads SASEGT.

The V gene is TRBV12-3 or TRBV12-4, the J gene TRBJ1-2; D is unclear. This CDR3 spans 12 amino acids. Trimming cost V 7 bases and J 4 bases, with 10 bases left between them. CDR3 region: CASNSEGYGYTF. CDR3 nucleotide sequence: TGTGCCAGCAACTCAGAAGGCTATGGCTACACCTTC.

The CDR3 here is CASSSRDTVYGYTF. Written as DNA, the CDR3 is TGTGCCAGCAGTTCCCGGGACACTGTCTATGGCTACACCTTC. The chain uses TRBV6-2 or TRBV6-3 and TRBJ1-2; D perhaps matches TRBD1 (6 bases). This CDR3 is 14 amino acids long. Per the germline V gene, CDR1 is MNHEY and CDR2 is SVGEGT. Trimming took off 4 bases at V and 4 bases at J, with 13 bases between the two ends.

V gene TRBV27 combines with J gene TRBJ2-5; D may be TRBD1 or TRBD2 (5 bases each). V was cut by 1 base and J by 4 bases, with 7 bases left in between. The CDR3 covers 13 residues. Germline CDR1 is MNHEY and CDR2 is SMNVEV (reference sequence). The CDR3 DNA sequence: TGTGCCAGCAGTTTATGGGGGAGAGAGACCCAGTACTTC. Translation gives CASSLWGRETQYF.

This chain connects TRBV12-3 or TRBV12-4 to TRBJ1-4; D not resolved. The CDR3 spans 13 residues. Between the trimmed V and J ends, which lost 2 bases and 7 bases, there was a span of 8 bases. CDR3 residues: CASSLWSIEKLFF. The CDR3 nucleotides read TGTGCCAGCAGTTTATGGTCGATTGAAAAACTGTTTTTT.

The genes are TRBV7-9 and TRBJ1-6; no definite D call. Germline-derived CDR1 and CDR2 are SEHNR and FQNEAQ (reference sequence). V was trimmed by 5 bases and J by 7 bases, leaving 9 bases between them. CDR3 length equals 13 residues. CDR3 coding DNA: TGTGCCAGCAGCCTCGTAAACAATTCACCCCTCCACTTT. Translated, it gives CASSLVNNSPLHF.

This clone was found a few times. The J gene is TRBJ2-7, the V gene TRBV3-1 (or the pseudogene TRBV3-2), with 7 nucleotides matching TRBD1. V lost 1 base to trimming and J lost 6 bases; unmatched junction nucleotides: 6. The length of the CDR3 is 14 residues. From germline, CDR1 is LGHDT and CDR2 YNNKEL (reference sequence). CDR3 sequence reads: CASSQVGDSLEQYF. Here the CDR3 DNA reads TGTGCCAGCAGCCAAGTGGGGGACAGTCTCGAGCAGTACTTC.

The CDR3 spells CASSLGTGLYGYTF. The CDR3 coding sequence is TGTGCCAGCAGCTTAGGCACAGGACTCTATGGCTACACCTTC. This chain links TRBV7-2 with TRBJ1-2; possible D gene TRBD1, 5 bases. The CDR3 has 14 residues. Between the trimmed V and J ends, which lost 1 base and 4 bases, there was a span of 10 bases. The germline gives CDR1 SGHTA, CDR2 FQGNSA.